These T cell receptor beta chains were read from a single sample in a study of regulatory T cells in long-lasting Graves disease. MiXCR, run by TCRdb on the multiplex PCR reads, gives a single entry per CDR3 protein. The sample comprises hundreds of thousands of distinct CDR3 sequences, around 30% of which are singletons, and 35% to 55% rests with the top ten. This specimen was peripheral blood mononuclear cells (PBMCs), taken when the disease was refractory, from a patient treated with antithyroid drugs. The receptor set was obtained from a female donor with Graves disease. Each CDR3 is given with its conserved first and last residue. The order of the fields is D gene, V gene, J gene, clone size, CDR3 DNA, CDR3 protein. The D gene is left open where the match is weak. Part of the rows lack a size; the others show once, few, many or a class for expanded clones.

NA,TRBV6-1,TRBJ1-4,few,TGTGCCAGCAGGATTAATGAAAAACTGTTTTTT,CASRINEKLFF
TRBD1,TRBV29-1,TRBJ1-2,NA,TGCAGCGTCCCCACCGGGACAGGAGCATGGTGGGGCTACACCTTC,CSVPTGTGAWWGYTF
TRBD2,TRBV7-2,TRBJ2-5,NA,TGTGCCAGCAGCTCGAGCGGGAATTTAGGGACCCAGTACTTC,CASSSSGNLGTQYF
NA,TRBV12-3/TRBV12-4,TRBJ1-2,NA,TGTGCCAGCAGACCGGACATAGGCGGCTACACCTTC,CASRPDIGGYTF
TRBD1,TRBV6-5,TRBJ2-7,NA,TGTGCCAGCAGTTACCCCGGACAGGGCTCCTACGAGCAGTACTTC,CASSYPGQGSYEQYF
NA,TRBV5-1,TRBJ1-6,NA,TGCGCCAGCAGCTTGGACAGCGGGGATTCACCCCTCCACTTT,CASSLDSGDSPLHF
NA,TRBV29-1,TRBJ1-6,NA,TGCAGCGTTGGTGGGACAAGAGATTCACCCCTCCACTTT,CSVGGTRDSPLHF
TRBD2,TRBV9,TRBJ2-2,NA,TGTGCCAGCAGCGCCCTCCGGGGGGCCGGGGAGCTGTTTTTT,CASSALRGAGELFF
NA,TRBV29-1,TRBJ2-7,NA,TGCAGCGTTGAAGTTGGAGACGGCTACGAGCAGTACTTC,CSVEVGDGYEQYF
TRBD1,TRBV20-1,TRBJ1-1,few,TGCAGTGCTAAGACAGGGGTCACTGAAGCTTTCTTT,CSAKTGVTEAFF
NA,TRBV15,TRBJ2-2,few,TGTGCCACCAGCAGAGATGGCGGTGCGCAGACCACCGGGGAGCTGTTTTTT,CATSRDGGAQTTGELFF
TRBD1,TRBV9,TRBJ1-1,NA,TGTACCAGCAGCGCCAAGATAACAGGGGGAATGGCTGAAGCTTTCTTT,CTSSAKITGGMAEAFF
NA,TRBV27,TRBJ1-2,many,TGTGCCAGCAGCACCCAGGGAGGGTATGGCTACACCTTC,CASSTQGGYGYTF
NA,TRBV3-1,TRBJ1-5,few,TGTGCCAGCAGCCAAACAGGGCCTCAGCCCCAGCATTTT,CASSQTGPQPQHF
NA,TRBV19,TRBJ1-1,few,TGTGCCAGTAGTATCTTGGAGGGCACTGAAGCTTTCTTT,CASSILEGTEAFF
NA,TRBV5-1,TRBJ1-2,NA,TGCGCCAGCAGCTTAGACAAGGTTAACTATGGCTACACCTTC,CASSLDKVNYGYTF
TRBD2,TRBV11-2,TRBJ2-5,many,TGTGCCAGCAGCCAAGGACTAGCCCAGACCCAGTACTTC,CASSQGLAQTQYF
NA,TRBV6-2/TRBV6-3,TRBJ2-5,NA,TGTGCCAGCAGCCAACAGGGATCCGCAGAGACCCAGTACTTC,CASSQQGSAETQYF
TRBD1,TRBV6-1,TRBJ2-3,NA,TGTGCCGCCCACAGGGGTAGCTTTAGCACAGATACGCAGTATTTT,CAAHRGSFSTDTQYF
NA,TRBV7-2,TRBJ2-3,once,TGTGCCAGCAGCTTAGAGGGTAGGGGATACACAGATACGCAGTATTTT,CASSLEGRGYTDTQYF
NA,TRBV15,TRBJ2-7,many,TGTGCCACCAGCAGAGGTCGGGACCGAAACTACGAGCAGTACTTC,CATSRGRDRNYEQYF
NA,TRBV30,TRBJ1-4,few,TGTGCCTGGAGTCCCGGGCCAGTCTATGAAAAACTGTTTTTT,CAWSPGPVYEKLFF